These 5 T cell receptor beta chains originate from one sample sequenced in a study of CD8 T cells in Susac syndrome. After extraction with the RNeasy kit, roughly 0.5 to 1 ug of the RNA was reverse transcribed using random hexamers. TCRdb called the immunoSEQ multiplex PCR reads again in MiXCR, with one record for every CDR3 protein. The top ten clones hold roughly 0.095% of a sample with 200,000 or so distinct CDR3 sequences, under 97% of them seen once. What was sequenced was CD4+ T cells from PBMCs. These receptors all stem from a human donor with multiple sclerosis.

The CDR3 spells CASARDRGLRGSPLHF. Here the CDR3 DNA reads TGTGCCAGCGCCCGGGACAGGGGCCTCCGGGGGTCACCCCTCCACTTT. The chain links TRBV2 to TRBJ1-6; 10 bases fit TRBD1. Looked up from germline, CDR1 is SNHLY and CDR2 is FYNNEI. V trimming: 8 bases; J trimming: 10 bases; junction bases outside the gene matches: 14. This CDR3 comprises 16 residues.

The genes are TRBV29-1 and TRBJ2-1; TRBD1 or TRBD2 may be the D gene (5 bases each). The CDR3 contains 13 residues. Germline V gene data show CDR1 as SQVTM and CDR2 as ANQGSEA. V was shortened by 4 bases and J by 4 bases, with 11 bases between the two germline ends. The CDR3 here is CSVGGTGYNEQFF. Written as DNA, the CDR3 is TGCAGCGTTGGGGGGACGGGGTACAATGAGCAGTTCTTC.

This chain joins TRBV21-1 and TRBJ2-7. TRBV21-1 counts as a pseudogene. This CDR3 is built from 13 residues. The CDR3 protein is CASSLTAGYEQYF. The DNA for the CDR3 is TGTGCCAGCAGCCTAACGGCCGGATACGAGCAGTACTTC.

This chain links TRBV15 with TRBJ2-7; 8 bases are shared with TRBD2. The trim removed 5 bases at V and 2 bases at J, leaving 8 bases unmatched. Germline loops: CDR1 LNHNV, CDR2 YYDKDF (reference sequence). This CDR3 has 15 amino acids. DNA of the CDR3: TGTGCCACCAGCGACCGGGCGGGGGGTCCCTACGAGCAGTACTTC. Its protein product is CATSDRAGGPYEQYF.

The rearrangement links TRBV18 to TRBJ1-2; unclear D gene. The length of the CDR3 is 14 residues. From germline, CDR1 is KGHSH and CDR2 LQKENI. The V end lost 1 base, the J end lost 4 bases, and 10 bases lay between the germline ends. This CDR3 is CASSPQAVPYGYTF. The DNA of the CDR3 is TGTGCCAGCTCACCACAGGCAGTCCCCTATGGCTACACCTTC.